This TCR beta chain was found in a study of T cell repertoires in cytomegalovirus infection. Study background: A matching HLA type, together with CMV infection, was signaled by public TCR beta signatures.

TCRdb reprocessed the reads via MiXCR and lists one record per CDR3 protein. The sample includes about 240,000 distinct CDR3 sequences, 9% to 15% seen only once; the top ten take about 1.5%. This CDR3 is 11 amino acids long. CDR1 is SGHNT, CDR2 YENEEA, per germline. Worth noting for this clonotype: As yet, its antigen is unknown.

Study-wide results and limits: Cumulative public TCR beta family frequency identified carriers of CMV plus the relevant HLA.

The sequence came from a human donor in good health (CMV status not recorded). Some clones in this sample may be carry-over from other donors' samples. The sample was PBMCs. This chain joins TRBV11-3 and TRBJ2-1; the D is unclear. The end of the DNA aligns better with TRBJ2-7, so the J call may be wrong. The CDR3 loop is CASSLNNEQYF. CDR3 nucleotide sequence: TGTGCCAGCAGCCTTAACAATGAGCAGTACTTC.